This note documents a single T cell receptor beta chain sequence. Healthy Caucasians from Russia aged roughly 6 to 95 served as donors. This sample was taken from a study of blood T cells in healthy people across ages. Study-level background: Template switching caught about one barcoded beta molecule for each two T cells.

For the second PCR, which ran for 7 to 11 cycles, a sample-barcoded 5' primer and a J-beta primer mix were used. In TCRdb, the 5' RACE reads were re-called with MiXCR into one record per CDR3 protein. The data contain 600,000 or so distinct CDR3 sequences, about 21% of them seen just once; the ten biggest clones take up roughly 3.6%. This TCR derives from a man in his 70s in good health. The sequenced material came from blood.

CDR3: CASSQARSNEQFF. The DNA of the CDR3 is TGTGCCAGCAGCCAAGCCCGGAGCAATGAGCAGTTCTTC. The V and J genes are TRBV3-1 and TRBJ2-1; D remains ambiguous. There are 13 residues in the CDR3. Trimming took off 1 base at V and 6 bases at J, with 7 bases between the two ends. Germline lookup yields CDR1 LGHDT and CDR2 YNNKEL (reference sequence).